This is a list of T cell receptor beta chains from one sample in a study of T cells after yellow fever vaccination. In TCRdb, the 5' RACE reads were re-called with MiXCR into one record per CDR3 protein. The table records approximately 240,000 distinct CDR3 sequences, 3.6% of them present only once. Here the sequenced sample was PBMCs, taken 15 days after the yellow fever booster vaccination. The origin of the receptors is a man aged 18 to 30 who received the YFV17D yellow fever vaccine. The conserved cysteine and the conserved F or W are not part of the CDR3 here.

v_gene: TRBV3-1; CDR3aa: ASSRSRGGGTGELF
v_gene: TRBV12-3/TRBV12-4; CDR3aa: ASSPYMEKLF
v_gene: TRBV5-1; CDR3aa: ASRNDRASLH
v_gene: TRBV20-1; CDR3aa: SAIRQGDEPQH
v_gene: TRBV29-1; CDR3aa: SVANRGGYT
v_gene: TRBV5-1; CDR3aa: ASSSAADTQY
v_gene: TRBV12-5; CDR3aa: ASTFNYGYT
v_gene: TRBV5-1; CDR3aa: ASSLEEGTAF
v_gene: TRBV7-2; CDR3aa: ASSLASSGELF
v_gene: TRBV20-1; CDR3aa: SARVRGATDTQY
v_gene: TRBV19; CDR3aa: ASRRWAGDQPQH
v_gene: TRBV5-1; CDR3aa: ASSSSMRASTGELF
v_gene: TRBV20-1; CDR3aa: SARDPLRGNTGELF
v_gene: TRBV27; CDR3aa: ASRGGGSYEQY
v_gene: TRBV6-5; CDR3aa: ASHRQGARGRNEQF
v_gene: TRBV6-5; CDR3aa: ASPTYRGRSSSYNEQF
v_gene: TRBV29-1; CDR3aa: SGKTGVAYNEQF
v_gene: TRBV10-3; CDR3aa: AIRDTVLESTDTQY
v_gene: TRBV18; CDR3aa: ASLGTLTDTQY
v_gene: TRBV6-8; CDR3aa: ASSRGRLASNQPQH
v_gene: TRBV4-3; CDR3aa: ASSRTQGIQPQH
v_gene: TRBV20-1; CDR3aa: SATDSRRPGELF
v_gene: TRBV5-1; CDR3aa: ASSLNYRRGETQY
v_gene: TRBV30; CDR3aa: AWSVNESKQF
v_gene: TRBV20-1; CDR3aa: SVRTGYSNQPQH
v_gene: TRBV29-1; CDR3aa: SVETNSNQPQH
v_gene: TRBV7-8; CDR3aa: ASSGRGVISTDTQY
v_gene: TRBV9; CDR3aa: ASSVVPRQPNTEAF
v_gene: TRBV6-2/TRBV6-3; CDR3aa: ASSYRTGSRSYTQY
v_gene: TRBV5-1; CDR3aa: ASSLDRTTTYGYT
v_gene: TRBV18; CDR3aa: ASSRGGAQETQY
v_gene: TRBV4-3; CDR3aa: ASSQDRTYGYT
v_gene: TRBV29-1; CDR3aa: SARGLAGGSSYNEQF
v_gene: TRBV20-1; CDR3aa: SARDVKTADFYEQY
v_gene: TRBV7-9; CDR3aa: ASSLPGTRTPQH
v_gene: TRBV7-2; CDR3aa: ASSLNLGTGYT
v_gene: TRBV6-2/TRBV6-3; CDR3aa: ASSPDRSSTGELF
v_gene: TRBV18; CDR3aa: ASSRDREAF
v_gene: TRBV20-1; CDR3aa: SARGGSGGPTGTDTQY
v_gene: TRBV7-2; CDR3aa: ASSLERGAIYEQY
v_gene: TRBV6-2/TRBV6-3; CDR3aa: ASSKGEDSPSYEQY
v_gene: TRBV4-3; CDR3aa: ASSQSLSIYNSPLH
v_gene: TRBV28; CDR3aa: ASREGSGNQPQH
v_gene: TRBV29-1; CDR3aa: SVSSGGYEQF
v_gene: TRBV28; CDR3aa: ASSLDLSADTQY
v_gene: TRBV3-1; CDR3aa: ASSRGLTEPEDTQY
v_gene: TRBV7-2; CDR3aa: ASTTYLGGDTAP
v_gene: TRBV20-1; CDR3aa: SARNRVSYEQY
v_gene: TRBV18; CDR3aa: ASDNGNEAF
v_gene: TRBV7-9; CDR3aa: ASSGPGHSYEQY
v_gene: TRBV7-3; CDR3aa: ASSRTASGGDTQY
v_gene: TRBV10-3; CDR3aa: AISDHPSKNTEAF